Listed below are T cell receptor beta chains from one sample, sequenced in a study of shared clonotypes between healthy human individuals. The assay was immunoSEQ multiplex PCR, and TCRdb's table has in-frame clones only and misses some. The sample includes approximately 2,000,000 clones, 93% of them seen just once. Sequencing was performed on naive CD8+ T cells from PBMCs. These receptor sequences come from a man between 18 and 29 years old in good health. Some clones in this sample may be carry-over from other donors' samples. The CDR3 runs from the conserved cysteine through the conserved F or W. A D gene is named only where the DNA matches it firmly. The listing skips clone size in some rows; elsewhere it reads once, few, many or a size class.

J,D,V,size,DNA,CDR3
TRBJ2-7,NA,TRBV11-2,NA,TGTGCCAGCAGCTTACCGTATACAGGGCTATGGGACGAGCAGTACTTC,CASSLPYTGLWDEQYF
TRBJ2-2,TRBD1,TRBV9,NA,TGTGCCAGCAGCGTAGCCGGGACAGGGTTAACCGGGGAGCTGTTTTTT,CASSVAGTGLTGELFF
TRBJ2-7,TRBD2,TRBV11-1,NA,TGTGCCAGCAGCCTCGGGACTAGCGGGGTCTACGAGCAGTACTTC,CASSLGTSGVYEQYF
TRBJ2-3,TRBD1,TRBV15,NA,TGTGCCACCAGCAGAGGGACAGGGGACGGGGATACGCAGTATTTT,CATSRGTGDGDTQYF
TRBJ2-3,NA,TRBV27,NA,TGTGCCAGCAGTTTAATTCCGGGACGGAGCACAGATACGCAGTATTTT,CASSLIPGRSTDTQYF
TRBJ1-1,NA,TRBV19,NA,TGTGCCAGTAGTACGCACAGGGATACTGAAGCTTTCTTT,CASSTHRDTEAFF
TRBJ2-7,NA,TRBV6-5,NA,TGTGCCAGCAGTCCAGCGGGACAGAAAAACGAGCAGTACTTC,CASSPAGQKNEQYF
TRBJ2-1,TRBD2,TRBV4-3,once,TGCGCCAGCAGCCAAGATCTTTTTCACGGGACTAGCGCTTACAATGAGCAGTTCTTC,CASSQDLFHGTSAYNEQFF
TRBJ1-4,NA,TRBV13,NA,TGTGCCAGCAGGGGAGGTGAAAAACTGTTTTTT,CASRGGEKLFF
TRBJ1-5,NA,TRBV19,NA,TGTGCCAGTAGTATAACAGGGACGATTAATCAGCCCCAGCATTTT,CASSITGTINQPQHF
TRBJ2-3,TRBD1,TRBV4-3,NA,TGCGCCAGCAGCCCTAGACAGGGCGGAGATACGCAGTATTTT,CASSPRQGGDTQYF
TRBJ2-1,NA,TRBV29-1,once,TGCAGCGTTGTGGGCCCGAGCTCCTACAATGAGCAGTTCTTC,CSVVGPSSYNEQFF
TRBJ2-7,NA,TRBV6-6,NA,TGTGCCAGCAGTTACTCGTCCACCTACGAGCAGTACTTC,CASSYSSTYEQYF
TRBJ1-2,NA,TRBV6-1,NA,TGTGCCAGCAGTGCCTCGGGGGCCGTTGTGCGAGACTATGGCTACACCTTC,CASSASGAVVRDYGYTF
TRBJ2-7,TRBD2,TRBV6-1,NA,TGTGCCAGCAGTGAATGGCTAGCGGGAGGGCCTTACGAGCAGTACTTC,CASSEWLAGGPYEQYF
TRBJ2-5,TRBD1,TRBV9,NA,TGTGCCAGCAGCACACGCCGGGACAGAGAGACCCAGTACTTC,CASSTRRDRETQYF
TRBJ2-3,NA,TRBV29-1,NA,TGCAGCGTTCTAGACGATTGGGCAGATACGCAGTATTTT,CSVLDDWADTQYF
TRBJ2-3,NA,TRBV5-6,NA,TGTGCCAGCGGCCCATCTACGCAGGGAGATACGCAGTATTTT,CASGPSTQGDTQYF